The clone carrying this TCR beta chain has only one observation. Its antigen is not identified. Each sample had two DNA replicates, about 0.52 ug blood or about 1.4 ug tissue. Measured with immunoSEQ multiplex PCR; TCRdb has only the in-frame clones, and not every one. The repertoire includes roughly 49,000 clones, just under 80% of them detected once, and around 3.4% sits in the top ten. The data were obtained in a study of early stage breast cancer tumors. On the study more broadly: Among some twelve ER+/PR+/HER2- tumors, eight were ductal, four lobular. Average read coverage per sample was 9.5 to 10-fold. General study results and limits: Enriched TCRB sequences shared across patients were mostly commonly generated sequences.

Between the trimmed V and J ends, which lost 4 bases and 1 base, there was a span of 8 bases. The germline V gene has CDR1 SGHRS and CDR2 YFSETQ. The CDR3 extends over 13 amino acids. V is TRBV5-1 and J is TRBJ1-1; D unresolved. The TCR sequence derives from a person in their forties with breast cancer. Sample: blood. DNA for the CDR3: TGCGCCAGCAGCCAGGCGGAGAACACTGAAGCTTTCTTT. Its translation is CASSQAENTEAFF.